This T cell receptor beta chain was captured in a study of blood T cell repertoires in COVID-19. Measured with immunoSEQ multiplex PCR; TCRdb has only the in-frame clones, and not every one. Here the sample spans 110,000 or so clones, about 89% being singletons. The CDR3 has 17 amino acids. CDR1 and CDR2 (germline): MDHEN, SYDVKM. With 4 bases removed from V and 2 bases from J, the gap between germline ends came to 19 bases. The TCR was taken from a human donor with acute or convalescent COVID-19. The donor label of this sample is uncertain. Source material: peripheral blood. The chain links TRBV28 to TRBJ2-3, with D possibly matching TRBD1 (5 bases). The CDR3 coding sequence is TGTGCCAGCAGTTCCCCAGGGTTCCGTAGGATCACAGATACGCAGTATTTT. Protein sequence: CASSSPGFRRITDTQYF. Based on the CDR3 plus reference TRBV28 and TRBJ2-3, the full variable domain is DVKVTQSSRYLVKRTGEKVFLECVQDMDHENMFWYRQDPGLGLRLIYFSYDVKMKEKGDIPEGYSVSREKKERFSLILESASTNQTSMYLCASSSPGFRRITDTQYFGPGTRLTVL.